The 13 T cell receptor beta chains below come from one sample, sequenced in a study of T-cell reconstitution after alpha-beta-depleted transplantation in children. Preparation of the TCRbeta library involved a method that used unique molecular identifiers. A single record per CDR3 protein comes from TCRdb applying MiXCR to the PCR reads. The sample records about 3,000 distinct CDR3 sequences, 28% being singletons. The sample in question was PBMCs, mostly from graft donor cells, obtained 60 days after TCRalphabeta/CD19-depleted stem cell transplant. These receptors were taken from a male patient aged 2 to 9 who had a stem cell transplant for acute myeloid leukemia, so the T cells may come from the graft donor.

This clonotype was detected ten times or more. This chain links TRBV9 with TRBJ2-7; D not resolved. CDR1 is SGDLS and CDR2 is YYNGEE in the germline V gene. V dropped 3 bases and J dropped 0 bases, with 4 bases sitting between them. The CDR3 is 12 amino acids. The CDR3 loop reads CASSGPSYEQYF. In DNA form, the CDR3 reads TGTGCCAGCAGCGGGCCCTCCTACGAGCAGTACTTC.

Ten or more counts support this clonotype. The rearrangement links TRBV9 to TRBJ2-1, with 11 bases identical to TRBD2. Germline trimming cut 3 bases from V and 5 bases from J; bases unmatched to any gene: 7. CDR1 and CDR2 (germline): SGDLS, YYNGEE. The CDR3 has 16 residues. In DNA, the CDR3 is TGTGCCAGCAGCGCCTCCGGGACTAGCGGCAACAATGAGCAGTTCTTC. This sequence encodes CASSASGTSGNNEQFF.

This clonotype was detected a few times. No DNA is shown, since the ends of the CDR3 on it are uncertain; the CDR3 is the one TCRdb lists. V is TRBV7-1 and J is TRBJ1-2; TRBD1, the D gene given by the table, was not confirmed from the DNA. TRBV7-1 is sorted into the ORF group, with uncertain function. Inclusive of both ends, the CDR3 amounts to 17 amino acids. The CDR3 loop reads CANSSGGSGTSLYGCSF.

This clonotype was recorded many times. The chain couples TRBV7-9 to TRBJ1-5; maybe TRBD1 (5 bases). CDR1 is SEHNR, CDR2 FQNEAQ, per germline (reference sequence). Trimming shortened V by 5 bases and J by 2 bases, and 7 bases separated the two germline ends. The length of the CDR3 is 13 residues. As DNA, the CDR3 is TGTGCCAGCAGCGGGGGTGGCAATCAGCCCCAGCATTTT. Protein product: CASSGGGNQPQHF.

This chain joins TRBV18 and TRBJ2-5; D is undetermined. Germline V gene lookup returns CDR1 KGHSH and CDR2 LQKENI. Trimming left V 2 bases short and J 5 bases short, with 15 bases between. The CDR3 extends over 15 amino acids. The CDR3 DNA is TGTGCCAGCTCACCAAGACGGGCTCTGGGTGAGACCCAGTACTTC. Translation: CASSPRRALGETQYF.

This clonotype was seen many times. The V gene is TRBV4-2, the J gene TRBJ2-2; D might be TRBD2 (5 bases). This CDR3 has 17 amino acids. Trimming shortened V by 0 bases and J by 5 bases, and 16 bases separated the two germline ends. Germline V gene lookup returns CDR1 LGHNA and CDR2 YNFKEQ. Written as DNA, the CDR3 is TGTGCCAGCAGCCAAGATCTTTTGCGGGCTAAGACCGGGGAGCTGTTTTTT. This sequence encodes CASSQDLLRAKTGELFF.

The CDR3 DNA reads as TGTGCCAGCAGGATGGGGGGGACTAATGAAAAACTGTTTTTT. Its translation: CASRMGGTNEKLFF. This chain links TRBV27 with TRBJ1-4; D possibly corresponds to TRBD1 (5 bases). The CDR3 is made up of 14 amino acids. From germline, CDR1 is MNHEY and CDR2 SMNVEV (reference sequence). Deletions cut 6 bases from V and 2 bases from J, with 10 bases between.

This clonotype was counted ten times or more. The V gene is TRBV18, the J gene TRBJ2-1, with TRBD2 as a possible D gene (5 bases). Germline assignment: CDR1 KGHSH and CDR2 LQKENI. This CDR3 region has 13 residues. Trimming pared 7 bases from V and 5 bases from J, leaving 12 bases between. CDR3 loop: CASCKGLNNEQFF. CDR3 nucleotide sequence: TGTGCCAGCTGTAAAGGACTGAACAATGAGCAGTTCTTC.

This clonotype was observed a single time. The chain recombines TRBV3-1 with TRBJ2-5; D unclear. Trimming stripped 1 base from V and 5 bases from J, with 8 bases between. CDR1 is LGHDT and CDR2 is YNNKEL in the germline V gene (reference sequence). The CDR3 length is 13 residues. This CDR3 is CASSQGVRETQYF. The CDR3 DNA reads as TGTGCCAGCAGCCAAGGAGTGCGGGAGACCCAGTACTTC.

The chain carries TRBV5-4 and TRBJ2-7, with TRBD2 identical over 10 bases. V was pared by 9 bases and J by 4 bases, with 16 bases of the junction left unmatched. The V gene's germline CDR1 is SGHNT and CDR2 YYREEE (reference sequence). This CDR3 has 16 residues. CDR3: CAMSLAISSGSYEQYF. The CDR3 coding sequence is TGTGCCATGAGCCTGGCCATATCTAGCGGGAGTTACGAGCAGTACTTC.

Many counts were recorded for this clonotype. The gene calls are TRBV7-9 and TRBJ2-7; D might be TRBD2 (5 bases). The CDR3 has 13 amino acids. Germline CDR1 and CDR2: SEHNR and FQNEAQ (reference sequence). CDR3 in amino acids: CASSHPLTGGMNV. Written as DNA, the CDR3 is TGTGCCAGCAGCCACCCCCTCACCGGAGGTATGAACGTC.

This clonotype was counted many times. The chain is built from TRBV20-1 and TRBJ2-3; either TRBD1 or TRBD2 may supply D (5 bases each). The CDR3 runs to 13 residues. Germline-derived CDR1 and CDR2 are DFQATT and SNEGSKA (reference sequence). V lost 3 bases and J lost 1, with 8 bases in between. The CDR3 protein is CSARGDGTDTQYF. CDR3 nucleotide sequence: TGCAGTGCTAGGGGGGATGGCACAGATACGCAGTATTTT.

This clonotype was observed at least ten times. The gene calls are TRBV11-2 and TRBJ2-7, with 9 positions matching TRBD1. J gave up 6 bases and V 5 bases, and 8 bases lay outside the gene matches. Germline CDR1 reads SGHAT; CDR2 reads FQNNGV. The CDR3 loop spans 14 amino acids. DNA for the CDR3: TGTGCCAGCAGCGAGCTGGACAGGGGAGGCGAGCAGTACTTC. This translates into CASSELDRGGEQYF.